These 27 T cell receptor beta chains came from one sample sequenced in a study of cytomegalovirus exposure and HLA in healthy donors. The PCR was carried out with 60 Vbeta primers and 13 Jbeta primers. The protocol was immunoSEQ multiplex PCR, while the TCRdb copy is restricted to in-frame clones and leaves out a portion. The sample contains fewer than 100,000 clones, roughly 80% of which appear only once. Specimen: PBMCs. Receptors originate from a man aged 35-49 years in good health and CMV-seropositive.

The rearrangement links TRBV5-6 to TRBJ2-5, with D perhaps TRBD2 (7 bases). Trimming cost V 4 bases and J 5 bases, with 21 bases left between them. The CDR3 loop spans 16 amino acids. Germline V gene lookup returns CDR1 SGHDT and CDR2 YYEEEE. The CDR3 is CASSKGGPGRGETQYF. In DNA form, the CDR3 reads TGTGCCAGCAGCAAAGGGGGGCCAGGGCGGGGGGAGACCCAGTACTTC.

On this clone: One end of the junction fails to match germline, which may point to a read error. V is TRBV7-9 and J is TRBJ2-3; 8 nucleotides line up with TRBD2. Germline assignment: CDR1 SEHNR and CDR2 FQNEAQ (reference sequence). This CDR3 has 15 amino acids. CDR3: CSSSYTSGSTDTQYF. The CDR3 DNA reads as TGTTCCAGCAGCTACACTAGCGGCTCCACAGATACGCAGTATTTT.

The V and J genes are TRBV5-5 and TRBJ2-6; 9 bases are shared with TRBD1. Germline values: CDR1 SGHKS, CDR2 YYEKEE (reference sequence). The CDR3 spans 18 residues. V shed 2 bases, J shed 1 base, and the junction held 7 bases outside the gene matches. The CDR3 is CASSFLSGQGSGANVLTF. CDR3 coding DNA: TGTGCCAGCAGCTTTTTGTCGGGACAGGGTTCTGGGGCCAACGTCCTGACTTTC.

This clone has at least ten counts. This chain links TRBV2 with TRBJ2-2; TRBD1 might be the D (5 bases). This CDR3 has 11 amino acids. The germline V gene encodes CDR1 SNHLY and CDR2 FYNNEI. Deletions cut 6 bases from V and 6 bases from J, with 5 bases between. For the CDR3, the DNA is TGTGCCAGCAGGGGGCCCGGGGAGCTGTTTTTT. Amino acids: CASRGPGELFF.

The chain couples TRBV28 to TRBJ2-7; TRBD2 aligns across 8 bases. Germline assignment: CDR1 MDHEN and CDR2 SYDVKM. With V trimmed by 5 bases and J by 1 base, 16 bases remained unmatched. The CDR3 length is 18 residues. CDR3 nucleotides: TGTGCCAGCAGTGACCCCGGGGGAGGCCTAGCGGGTTCCTACGAGCAGTACTTC. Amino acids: CASSDPGGGLAGSYEQYF. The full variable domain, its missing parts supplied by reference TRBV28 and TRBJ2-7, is DVKVTQSSRYLVKRTGEKVFLECVQDMDHENMFWYRQDPGLGLRLIYFSYDVKMKEKGDIPEGYSVSREKKERFSLILESASTNQTSMYLCASSDPGGGLAGSYEQYFGPGTRLTVT.

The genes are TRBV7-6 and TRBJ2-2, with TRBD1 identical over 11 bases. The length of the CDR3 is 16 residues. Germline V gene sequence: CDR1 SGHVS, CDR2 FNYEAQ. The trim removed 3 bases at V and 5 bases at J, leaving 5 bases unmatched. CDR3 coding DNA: TGTGCCAGCAGCTTTCTGGGACAGGGGGGGACCGGGGAGCTGTTTTTT. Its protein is CASSFLGQGGTGELFF. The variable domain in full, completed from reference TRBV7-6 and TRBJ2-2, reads GAGVSQSPRYKVTKRGQDVALRCDPISGHVSLYWYRQALGQGPEFLTYFNYEAQQDKSGLPNDRFSAERPEGSISTLTIQRTEQRDSAMYRCASSFLGQGGTGELFFGEGSRLTVL.

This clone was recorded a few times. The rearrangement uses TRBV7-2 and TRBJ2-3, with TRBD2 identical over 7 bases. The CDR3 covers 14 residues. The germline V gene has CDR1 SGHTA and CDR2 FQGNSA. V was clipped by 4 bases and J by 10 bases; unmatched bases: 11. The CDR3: CASSYPAGSGAQYF. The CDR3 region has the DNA TGTGCCAGCAGCTACCCAGCGGGGAGTGGGGCGCAGTATTTT.

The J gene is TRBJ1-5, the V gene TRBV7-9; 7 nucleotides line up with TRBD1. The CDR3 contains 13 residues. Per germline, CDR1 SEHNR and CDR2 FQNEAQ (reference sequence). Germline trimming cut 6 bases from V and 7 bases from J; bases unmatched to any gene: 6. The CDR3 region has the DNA TGTGCCAGCAGTACAGGGGAGGTACAGCCCCAGCATTTT. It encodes CASSTGEVQPQHF.

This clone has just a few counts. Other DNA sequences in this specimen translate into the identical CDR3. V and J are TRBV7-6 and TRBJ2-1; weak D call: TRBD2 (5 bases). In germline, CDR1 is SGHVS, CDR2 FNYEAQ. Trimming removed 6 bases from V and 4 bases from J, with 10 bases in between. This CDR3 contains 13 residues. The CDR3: CASSLTGYNEQFF. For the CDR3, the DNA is TGTGCCAGCAGTTTAACGGGGTACAATGAGCAGTTCTTC.

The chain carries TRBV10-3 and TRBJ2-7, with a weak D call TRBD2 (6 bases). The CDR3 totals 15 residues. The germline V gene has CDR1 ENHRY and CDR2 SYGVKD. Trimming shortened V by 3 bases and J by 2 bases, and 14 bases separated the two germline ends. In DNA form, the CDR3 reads TGTGCCATCAGTGAAACCGGGACTCACCCCTACGAGCAGTACTTC. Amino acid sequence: CAISETGTHPYEQYF.

The CDR3 loop is CASSQDRAGVWTEAFF. The CDR3 DNA reads TGCGCCAGCAGCCAAGACAGGGCAGGGGTGTGGACTGAAGCTTTCTTT. The chain has TRBV4-3 and TRBJ1-1; perhaps TRBD1 as D (6 bases). In germline, CDR1 is LGHNA, CDR2 YSLEER. CDR3 length equals 16 residues. The V and J ends lost 0 bases and 5 bases respectively, with 16 bases between them.

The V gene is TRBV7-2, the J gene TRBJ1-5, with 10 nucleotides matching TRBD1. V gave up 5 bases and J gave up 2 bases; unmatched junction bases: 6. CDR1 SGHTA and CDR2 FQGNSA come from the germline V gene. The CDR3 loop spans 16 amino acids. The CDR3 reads CASSRETGGGNQPQHF. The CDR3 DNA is TGTGCCAGCAGCCGAGAGACAGGGGGCGGCAATCAGCCCCAGCATTTT. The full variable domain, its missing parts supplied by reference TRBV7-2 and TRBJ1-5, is GAGVSQSPSNKVTEKGKDVELRCDPISGHTALYWYRQSLGQGLEFLIYFQGNSAPDKSGLPSDRFSAERTGGSVSTLTIQRTQQEDSAVYLCASSRETGGGNQPQHFGDGTRLSIL.

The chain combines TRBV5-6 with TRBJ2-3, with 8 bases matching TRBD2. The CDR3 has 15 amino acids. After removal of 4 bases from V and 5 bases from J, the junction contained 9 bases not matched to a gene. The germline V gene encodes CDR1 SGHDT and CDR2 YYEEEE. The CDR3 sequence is CASSPRRGAVDTQYF. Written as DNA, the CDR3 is TGTGCCAGCAGCCCTAGGCGGGGGGCGGTAGATACGCAGTATTTT.

The CDR3 DNA reads TGTGCCAGCAGCGGATTTGTCGGCGGAACAGATACGCAGTATTTT. Its translation is CASSGFVGGTDTQYF. The chain carries TRBV14 and TRBJ2-3; unclear D gene. The CDR3 length is 15 residues. Per germline, CDR1 SGHDN and CDR2 FVKESK. Trimming cost V 5 bases and J 3 bases, with 15 bases left between them.

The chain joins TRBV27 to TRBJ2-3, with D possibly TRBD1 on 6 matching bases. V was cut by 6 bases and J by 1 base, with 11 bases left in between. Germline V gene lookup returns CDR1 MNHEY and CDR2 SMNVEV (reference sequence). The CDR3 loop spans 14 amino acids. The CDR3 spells CASRQQGRTDTQYF. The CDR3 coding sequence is TGTGCCAGCAGGCAACAGGGACGCACAGATACGCAGTATTTT.

CDR3 DNA sequence: TGTGCCAGCAGCATCAATCAGGGGGAAACAGGGGGTAATCAGCCCCAGCATTTT. Residues: CASSINQGETGGNQPQHF. The chain couples TRBV21-1 to TRBJ1-5; the D call of TRBD1 is as the table states it, not checked on the DNA. TRBV21-1 is noted as a pseudogene. The CDR3 loop spans 18 amino acids.

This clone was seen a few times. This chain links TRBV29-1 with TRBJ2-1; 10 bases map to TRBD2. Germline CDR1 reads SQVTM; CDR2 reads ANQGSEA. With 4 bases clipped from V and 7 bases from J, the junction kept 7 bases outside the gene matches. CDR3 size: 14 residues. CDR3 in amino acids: CSVAKREGRNEQFF. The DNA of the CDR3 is TGCAGCGTTGCCAAGCGGGAGGGCCGAAATGAGCAGTTCTTC.

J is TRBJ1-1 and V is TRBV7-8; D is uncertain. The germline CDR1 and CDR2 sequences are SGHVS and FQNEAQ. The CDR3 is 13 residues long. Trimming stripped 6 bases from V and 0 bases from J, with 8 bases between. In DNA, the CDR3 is TGTGCCAGCAGGAGGAGCGTGAACACTGAAGCTTTCTTT. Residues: CASRRSVNTEAFF.

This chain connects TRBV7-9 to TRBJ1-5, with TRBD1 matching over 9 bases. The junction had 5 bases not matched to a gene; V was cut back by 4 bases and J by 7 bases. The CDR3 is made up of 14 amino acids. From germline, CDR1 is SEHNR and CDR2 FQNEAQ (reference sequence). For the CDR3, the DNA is TGTGCCAGCAGCTCGGGACAGGGTCACCAGCCCCAGCATTTT. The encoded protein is CASSSGQGHQPQHF.

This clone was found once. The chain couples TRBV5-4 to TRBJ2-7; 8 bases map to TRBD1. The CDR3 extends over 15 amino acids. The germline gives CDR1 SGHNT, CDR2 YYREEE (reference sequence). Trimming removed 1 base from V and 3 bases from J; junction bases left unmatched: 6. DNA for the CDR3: TGTGCCAGCAGCTTGACAGGGGGTCCAAGCTACGAGCAGTACTTC. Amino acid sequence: CASSLTGGPSYEQYF.

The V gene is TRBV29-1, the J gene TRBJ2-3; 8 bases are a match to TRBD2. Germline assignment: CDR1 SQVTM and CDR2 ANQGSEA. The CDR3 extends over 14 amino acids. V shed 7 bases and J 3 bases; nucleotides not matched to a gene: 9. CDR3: CSAAGVARTDTQYF. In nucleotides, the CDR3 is TGCAGCGCAGCGGGAGTGGCACGGACAGATACGCAGTATTTT.

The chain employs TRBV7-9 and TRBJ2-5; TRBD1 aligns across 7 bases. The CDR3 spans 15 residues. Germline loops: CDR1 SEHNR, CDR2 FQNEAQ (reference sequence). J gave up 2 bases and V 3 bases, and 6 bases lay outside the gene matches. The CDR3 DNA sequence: TGTGCCAGCAGCTTCGACAGGGCCGAACAAGAGACCCAGTACTTC. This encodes CASSFDRAEQETQYF. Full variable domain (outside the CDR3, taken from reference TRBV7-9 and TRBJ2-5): DTGVSQNPRHKITKRGQNVTFRCDPISEHNRLYWYRQTLGQGPEFLTYFQNEAQLEKSRLLSDRFSAERPKGSFSTLEIQRTEQGDSAMYLCASSFDRAEQETQYFGPGTRLLVL.

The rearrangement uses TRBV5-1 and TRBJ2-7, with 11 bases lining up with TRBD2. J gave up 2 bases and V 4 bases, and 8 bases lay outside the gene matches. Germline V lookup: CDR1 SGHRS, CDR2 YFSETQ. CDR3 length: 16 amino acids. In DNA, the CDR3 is TGCGCCAGCAGCCGGGGGGGACTAGCGGAGGCCTACGAGCAGTACTTC. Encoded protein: CASSRGGLAEAYEQYF. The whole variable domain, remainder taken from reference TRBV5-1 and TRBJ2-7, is KAGVTQTPRYLIKTRGQQVTLSCSPISGHRSVSWYQQTPGQGLQFLFEYFSETQRNKGNFPGRFSGRQFSNSRSEMNVSTLELGDSALYLCASSRGGLAEAYEQYFGPGTRLTVT.

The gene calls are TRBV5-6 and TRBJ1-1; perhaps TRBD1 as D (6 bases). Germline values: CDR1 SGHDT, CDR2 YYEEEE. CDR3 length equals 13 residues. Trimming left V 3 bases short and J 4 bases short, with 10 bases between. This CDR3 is CASSWGRVTEAFF. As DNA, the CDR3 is TGTGCCAGCAGCTGGGGGCGAGTCACTGAAGCTTTCTTT. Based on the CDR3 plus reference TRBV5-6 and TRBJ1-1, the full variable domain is DAGVTQSPTHLIKTRGQQVTLRCSPKSGHDTVSWYQQALGQGPQFIFQYYEEEERQRGNFPDRFSGHQFPNYSSELNVNALLLGDSALYLCASSWGRVTEAFFGQGTRLTVV.

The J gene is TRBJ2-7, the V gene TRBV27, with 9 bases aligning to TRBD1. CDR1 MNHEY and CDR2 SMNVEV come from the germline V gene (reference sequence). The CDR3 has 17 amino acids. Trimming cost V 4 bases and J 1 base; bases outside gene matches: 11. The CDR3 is CASSSITGQGVSYEQYF. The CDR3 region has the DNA TGTGCCAGCAGTTCAATCACGGGACAGGGAGTATCCTACGAGCAGTACTTC.

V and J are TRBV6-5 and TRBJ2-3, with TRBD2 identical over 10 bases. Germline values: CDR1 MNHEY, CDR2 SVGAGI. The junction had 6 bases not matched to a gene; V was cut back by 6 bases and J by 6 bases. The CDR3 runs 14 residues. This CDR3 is CASRQGLAYDTQYF. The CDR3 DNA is TGTGCCAGCAGACAGGGACTAGCGTACGATACGCAGTATTTT.

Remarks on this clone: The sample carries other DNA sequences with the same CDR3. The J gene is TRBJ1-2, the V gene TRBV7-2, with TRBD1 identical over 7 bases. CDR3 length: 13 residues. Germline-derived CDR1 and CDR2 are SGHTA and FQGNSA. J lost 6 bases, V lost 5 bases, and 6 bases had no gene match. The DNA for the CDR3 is TGTGCCAGCAGCCTAAAGGGGGCGAATGGCTACACCTTC. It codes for CASSLKGANGYTF.